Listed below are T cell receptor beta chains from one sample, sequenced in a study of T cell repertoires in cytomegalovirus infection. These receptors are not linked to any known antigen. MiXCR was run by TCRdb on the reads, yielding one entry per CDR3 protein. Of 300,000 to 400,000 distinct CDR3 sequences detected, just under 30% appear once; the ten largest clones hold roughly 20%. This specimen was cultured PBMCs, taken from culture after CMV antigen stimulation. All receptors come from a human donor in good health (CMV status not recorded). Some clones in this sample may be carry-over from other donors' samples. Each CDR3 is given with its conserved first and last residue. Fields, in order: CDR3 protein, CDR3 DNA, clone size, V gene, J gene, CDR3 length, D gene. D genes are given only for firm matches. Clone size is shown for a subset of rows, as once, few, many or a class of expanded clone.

CASSQDRGRPNEKLFF	TGTGCCAGCAGCCAAGATCGGGGCAGACCTAATGAAAAACTGTTTTTT	-	TRBV3-1	TRBJ1-4	16	-
CASSLSPGVLYGYTF	TGTGCCAGCAGCTTATCTCCCGGGGTGCTTTATGGCTACACCTTC	-	TRBV7-8	TRBJ1-2	15	-
CASTARGASQPQHF	TGTGCCAGTACGGCGAGGGGGGCCAGCCAGCCCCAGCATTTT	-	TRBV19	TRBJ1-5	14	-
CASSPTGIWNQPQHF	TGTGCCAGCAGTCCAACAGGGATATGGAATCAGCCCCAGCATTTT	-	TRBV12-3/TRBV12-4	TRBJ1-5	15	-
CASSLNGTGRIHGDIISFF	TGTGCCAGCAGCTTAAACGGGACAGGACGGATCCACGGAGACATAATATCTTTCTTT	many	TRBV7-3	TRBJ1-1	19	TRBD1
CASSLTGATEAFF	TGTGCCAGCAGCTTAACAGGGGCCACTGAAGCTTTCTTT	many	TRBV11-2	TRBJ1-1	13	TRBD1
CASSWGLAGVFGETQYF	TGTGCCAGCAGCTGGGGACTAGCGGGAGTCTTTGGAGAGACCCAGTACTTC	many	TRBV7-6	TRBJ2-5	17	TRBD2
CASSSTPLPRDYYNEQFF	TGTGCCAGCAGCTCAACCCCCCTCCCTAGGGACTACTACAATGAGCAGTTCTTC	few	TRBV7-3	TRBJ2-1	18	TRBD2
CASSEHPRDRQNIQYF	TGTGCCAGCAGTGAACATCCCCGGGATAGGCAAAACATTCAGTACTTC	-	TRBV6-2/TRBV6-3	TRBJ2-4	16	-
CASDQGNTIYF	TGTGCCAGCGATCAAGGAAACACCATATATTTT	few	TRBV6-1	TRBJ1-3	11	-
CASSGTGLGEQFF	TGTGCCAGCAGCGGCACAGGGTTAGGGGAGCAGTTCTTC	few	TRBV9	TRBJ2-1	13	-
CASSPRIGTRTDTQYF	TGTGCCAGCTCACCACGAATCGGGACCCGCACAGATACGCAGTATTTT	-	TRBV18	TRBJ2-3	16	-
CASTETGDYGYTF	TGTGCCAGCACCGAGACAGGGGACTATGGCTACACCTTC	-	TRBV19	TRBJ1-2	13	TRBD1
CASNSAGLSWFF	TGTGCCAGCAATAGTGCGGGACTATCGTGGTTCTTC	once	TRBV7-4	TRBJ2-1	12	TRBD2
CASSIENGLADAYNEQFF	TGTGCCAGTAGTATAGAAAACGGACTAGCGGACGCCTACAATGAGCAGTTCTTC	-	TRBV19	TRBJ2-1	18	TRBD2
CASSPGRVYPHKAYTF	TGTGCCAGCAGTCCGGGACGCGTATATCCCCATAAGGCCTACACCTTC	-	TRBV6-2/TRBV6-3	TRBJ1-2	16	-
CASSLASLSTDTQYF	TGTGCCAGCAGCTTAGCGTCCCTAAGCACAGATACGCAGTATTTT	many	TRBV7-2	TRBJ2-3	15	-
CSAPQGTNQPQHF	TGCAGTGCCCCACAGGGGACCAATCAGCCCCAGCATTTT	-	TRBV20-1	TRBJ1-5	13	TRBD1
CASRRTDYNEQFF	TGTGCCAGCAGGCGGACAGATTACAATGAGCAGTTCTTC	few	TRBV12-3/TRBV12-4	TRBJ2-1	13	-
CASSLENRFNQPQHF	TGTGCCAGCAGTTTAGAAAACAGGTTCAATCAGCCCCAGCATTTT	-	TRBV12-3/TRBV12-4	TRBJ1-5	15	-
CASSRTGNNSPLHF	TGTGCCAGCAGCCGGACGGGGAATAATTCACCCCTCCACTTT	-	TRBV11-1	TRBJ1-6	14	-
CASSRRGGPGTYNEQFF	TGTGCCAGCAGCCGAAGGGGGGGGCCAGGAACCTACAATGAGCAGTTCTTC	-	TRBV7-8	TRBJ2-1	17	-
CASSLSQDREDTIYF	TGTGCCAGCAGTTTATCCCAGGACAGGGAGGACACCATATATTTT	many	TRBV12-3/TRBV12-4	TRBJ1-3	15	TRBD1
CASSSLPPRGLAVLSGANVLTF	TGTGCCAGCAGCTCTCTTCCTCCCCGGGGACTAGCGGTGCTCTCTGGGGCCAACGTCCTGACTTTC	-	TRBV11-2	TRBJ2-6	22	TRBD2
CASSIQDSSYEQYF	TGTGCCAGTAGTATACAGGACAGCTCCTACGAGCAGTACTTC	-	TRBV19	TRBJ2-7	14	-
CASSYGTEAFF	TGTGCCAGCAGTTACGGCACTGAAGCTTTCTTT	few	TRBV6-5	TRBJ1-1	11	-
CASSLGTSADTQYF	TGTGCCAGCAGCCTGGGGACTAGCGCAGATACGCAGTATTTT	many	TRBV12-3/TRBV12-4	TRBJ2-3	14	TRBD2
CASSQDAGGIPYGYTF	TGCGCCAGCAGCCAAGACGCAGGGGGCATCCCCTATGGCTACACCTTC	few	TRBV4-1	TRBJ1-2	16	TRBD1
CASTYRSNTEAFF	TGTGCCAGCACGTACAGGAGTAACACTGAAGCTTTCTTT	-	TRBV6-5	TRBJ1-1	13	-
CASSFRQGTYNEQFF	TGTGCCAGCAGCTTTCGACAGGGGACCTACAATGAGCAGTTCTTC	few	TRBV7-6	TRBJ2-1	15	TRBD1
CASSLRQGTSYEQYF	TGTGCCAGCAGTTTGAGACAGGGCACATCCTACGAGCAGTACTTC	-	TRBV27	TRBJ2-7	15	TRBD1
CASSLAQGRWEKLFF	TGTGCCAGCAGCTTAGCCCAGGGAAGGTGGGAAAAACTGTTTTTT	few	TRBV7-6	TRBJ1-4	15	-
CASSSWTSGRQVTQYF	TGTGCCAGCAGCTCCTGGACTAGCGGGAGACAAGTTACGCAGTATTTT	-	TRBV7-6	TRBJ2-3	16	TRBD2
CASSEGGAIETQYF	TGTGCCAGCAGCGAGGGGGGGGCCATAGAGACCCAGTACTTC	-	TRBV7-8	TRBJ2-5	14	-
CSARLTGTDSSYEQYF	TGCAGTGCTAGATTAACCGGGACCGATAGCTCCTACGAGCAGTACTTC	many	TRBV20-1	TRBJ2-7	16	-
CATRGGTFGTNEKLFF	TGTGCCACTCGGGGAGGGACTTTTGGCACTAATGAAAAACTGTTTTTT	few	TRBV6-1	TRBJ1-4	16	-
CSVLTGGGNQPQHF	TGCAGCGTTCTAACAGGGGGCGGCAATCAGCCCCAGCATTTT	many	TRBV29-1	TRBJ1-5	14	TRBD1
CASSFQDRGGYEQYF	TGTGCCAGCAGTTTCCAGGACAGGGGAGGGTACGAGCAGTACTTC	few	TRBV28	TRBJ2-7	15	TRBD1